Reported below is one TCR beta chain. In the source study's methods: For nucleated cells, counts were estimated from reference gene primer amplification. Sequenced by immunoSEQ multiplex PCR; TCRdb stores in-frame clones only, minus some. That table is the source of V, J and clone size, and D and trimming were worked out from the DNA. Altogether under 350,000 clones are present, about 89% being singletons, with the ten largest covering roughly 5%. The data were taken from a study of blood T cell repertoires in COVID-19. Study in general: Acute-phase and convalescent COVID-19 samples originated in the United States, Italy and Spain.

The CDR3 is 14 amino acids. CDR1 SGHAT and CDR2 FQNNGV come from the germline V gene. V lost 3 bases to trimming and J lost 10 bases, with 17 bases between them. The rearrangement uses TRBV11-2 and TRBJ2-3; D is perhaps TRBD1 (5 bases). This sequence was found in a man aged 40-55 years with acute or convalescent COVID-19. Input material: peripheral blood. The CDR3 loop reads CASSLLFSSGSQYF. In DNA, the CDR3 is TGTGCCAGCAGCTTGCTTTTCTCCTCAGGGTCGCAGTATTTT.